A single sample gave rise to the 5 T cell receptor beta chains below, sequenced in a study of patients and donors after allogeneic stem cell transplantation. TCRdb re-analysed the RT-PCR reads in MiXCR, keeping a single row per CDR3 protein. Of over 130,000 distinct CDR3 sequences in the sample, about a third are singletons; the top ten hold 50%. The sequenced sample was blood, either unsorted or a sorted T cell fraction (not recorded which). The receptors were sampled from a human donor who was either an allogeneic HSCT recipient or a stem cell or donor lymphocyte infusion donor (not recorded which). It is not recorded whose cells these are; they may come from a transplant donor.

This chain links TRBV20-1 with TRBJ2-7; 7 bases map to TRBD2. The junction had 5 bases not matched to a gene; V was cut back by 4 bases and J by 2 bases. Germline CDR1 is DFQATT and CDR2 is SNEGSKA (reference sequence). CDR3 size: 13 residues. The CDR3 bases are TGCAGTGCTAAAGCGGGGCCCCCCTACGAGCAGTACTTC. This sequence encodes CSAKAGPPYEQYF.

The chain links TRBV4-3 to TRBJ1-2, with a possible D match to TRBD1 (5 bases). This CDR3 region has 14 residues. Trimming took off 4 bases at V and 2 bases at J, with 11 bases between the two ends. Germline values: CDR1 LGHNA, CDR2 YSLEER. The chain's CDR3 is CASSPSTANYGYTF. Written as DNA, the CDR3 is TGCGCCAGCAGCCCGTCGACAGCCAACTATGGCTACACCTTC.

Only a few counts were recorded for this clonotype. Its ends do not fully match the called genes, so a read error is possible. This chain connects TRBV7-8 to TRBJ1-1; D remains unclear. The CDR3 spans 14 residues. Germline V gives CDR1 SGHVS, CDR2 FQNEAQ. This chain's CDR3 is CASSLGPPNAEAFF. The DNA of the CDR3 is TGTGCCAGCAGCTTAGGACCCCCGAACGCTGAAGCTTTCTTT.

This clonotype was picked up many times. The chain has TRBV10-3 and TRBJ1-5; 7 bases are shared with TRBD1. The CDR3 loop spans 16 amino acids. V shed 0 bases and J 0 bases; nucleotides not matched to a gene: 2. Germline V gene sequence: CDR1 ENHRY, CDR2 SYGVKD. The CDR3 nucleotides read TGTGCCATCAGTGAGTCGACAGGGTATAGCAATCAGCCCCAGCATTTT. It yields the protein CAISESTGYSNQPQHF.

This chain joins TRBV27 and TRBJ2-3; no definite D call. Trimming shortened V by 3 bases and J by 0 bases, and 16 bases separated the two germline ends. This CDR3 spans 17 amino acids. Germline V gene sequence: CDR1 MNHEY, CDR2 SMNVEV (reference sequence). The CDR3 here is CASSFSRYRQSTDTQYF. CDR3 nucleotides: TGTGCCAGCAGTTTCTCCCGCTATCGTCAGAGCACAGATACGCAGTATTTT.